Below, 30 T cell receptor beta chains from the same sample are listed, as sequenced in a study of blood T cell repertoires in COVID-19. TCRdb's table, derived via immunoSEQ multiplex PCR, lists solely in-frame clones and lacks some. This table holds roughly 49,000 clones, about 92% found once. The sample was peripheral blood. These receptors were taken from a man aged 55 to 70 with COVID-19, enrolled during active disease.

CDR3 coding DNA: TGTGCCTGGAGTGTACGAGGCCTACGCGCTGGTCAGCCCCAGCATTTT. It encodes CAWSVRGLRAGQPQHF. The chain combines TRBV30 with TRBJ1-5; D is uncertain. The germline V gene encodes CDR1 GTSNPN and CDR2 SVGIG (reference sequence). The CDR3 runs 16 residues. V lost 0 bases to trimming and J lost 6 bases, with 18 bases between them. The whole variable domain, filled in from reference TRBV30 and TRBJ1-5, reads SQTIHQWPATLVQPVGSPLSLECTVEGTSNPNLYWYRQAAGRGLQLLFYSVGIGQISSEVPQNLSASRPQDRQFILSSKKLLLSDSGFYLCAWSVRGLRAGQPQHFGDGTRLSIL.

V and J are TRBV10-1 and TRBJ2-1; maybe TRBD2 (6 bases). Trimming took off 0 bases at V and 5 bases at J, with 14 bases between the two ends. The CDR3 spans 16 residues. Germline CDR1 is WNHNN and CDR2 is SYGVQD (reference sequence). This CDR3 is CASSESSGGKDNEQFF. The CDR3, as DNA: TGCGCCAGCAGTGAGTCATCCGGGGGTAAGGACAATGAGCAGTTCTTC.

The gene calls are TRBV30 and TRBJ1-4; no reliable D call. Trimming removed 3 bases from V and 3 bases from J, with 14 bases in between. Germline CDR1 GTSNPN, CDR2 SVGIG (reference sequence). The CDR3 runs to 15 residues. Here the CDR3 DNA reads TGTGCCTGGAGGGACTCCGGAATTGCTAATGAAAAACTGTTTTTT. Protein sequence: CAWRDSGIANEKLFF.

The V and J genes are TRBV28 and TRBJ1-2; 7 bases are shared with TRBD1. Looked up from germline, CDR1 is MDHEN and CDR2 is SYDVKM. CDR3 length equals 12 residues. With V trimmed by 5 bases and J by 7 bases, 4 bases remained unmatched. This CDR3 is CASSEGALGYTF. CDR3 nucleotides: TGTGCCAGCAGTGAGGGGGCGCTTGGCTACACCTTC.

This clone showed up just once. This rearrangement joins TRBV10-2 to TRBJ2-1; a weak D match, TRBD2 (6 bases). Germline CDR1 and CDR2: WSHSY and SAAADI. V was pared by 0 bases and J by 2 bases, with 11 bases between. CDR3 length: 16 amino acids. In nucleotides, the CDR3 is TGCGCCAGCAGTGAGTCGAGGGCGGGGCCCTACAATGAGCAGTTCTTC. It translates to CASSESRAGPYNEQFF.

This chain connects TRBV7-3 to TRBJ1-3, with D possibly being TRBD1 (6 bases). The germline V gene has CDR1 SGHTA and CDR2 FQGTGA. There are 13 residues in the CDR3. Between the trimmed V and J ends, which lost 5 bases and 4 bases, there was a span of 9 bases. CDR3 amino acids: CASSVGQGNTIYF. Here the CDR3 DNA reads TGTGCCAGCAGCGTTGGACAGGGAAACACCATATATTTT.

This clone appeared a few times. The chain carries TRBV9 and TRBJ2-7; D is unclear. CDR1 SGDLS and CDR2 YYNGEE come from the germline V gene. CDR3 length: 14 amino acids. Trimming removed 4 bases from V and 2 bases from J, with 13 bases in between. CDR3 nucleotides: TGTGCCAGCAGCACCTCCGGGTCCACCTACGAGCAGTACTTC. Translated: CASSTSGSTYEQYF.

DNA of the CDR3: TGTGCCAGCAGCAGCAAGAAGGACAGAACCACCGGGGAGCTGTTTTTT. Translated: CASSSKKDRTTGELFF. The chain combines TRBV7-2 with TRBJ2-2; TRBD1 might be the D (6 bases). CDR3 length: 16 amino acids. Germline CDR1 and CDR2: SGHTA and FQGNSA. Trimming took 5 bases from V and 4 from J, leaving 17 bases between them.

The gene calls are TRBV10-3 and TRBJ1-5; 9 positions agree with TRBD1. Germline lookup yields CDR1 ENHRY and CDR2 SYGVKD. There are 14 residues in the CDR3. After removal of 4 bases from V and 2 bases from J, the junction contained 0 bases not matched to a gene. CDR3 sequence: CAISGTGGNQPQHF. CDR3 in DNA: TGTGCCATCAGTGGGACAGGGGGCAATCAGCCCCAGCATTTT.

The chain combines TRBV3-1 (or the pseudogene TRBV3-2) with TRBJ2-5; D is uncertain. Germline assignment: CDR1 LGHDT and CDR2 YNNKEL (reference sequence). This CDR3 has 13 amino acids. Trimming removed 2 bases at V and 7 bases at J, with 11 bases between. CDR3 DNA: TGTGCCAGCAGCCAACGTAGTCCAGGGACCCAGTACTTC. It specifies CASSQRSPGTQYF.

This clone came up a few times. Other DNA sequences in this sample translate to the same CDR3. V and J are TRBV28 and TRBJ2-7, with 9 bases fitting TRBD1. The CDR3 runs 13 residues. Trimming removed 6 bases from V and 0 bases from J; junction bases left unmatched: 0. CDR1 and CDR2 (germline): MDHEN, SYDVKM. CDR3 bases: TGTGCCAGCAGGACAGGGGGCTCCTACGAGCAGTACTTC. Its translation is CASRTGGSYEQYF.

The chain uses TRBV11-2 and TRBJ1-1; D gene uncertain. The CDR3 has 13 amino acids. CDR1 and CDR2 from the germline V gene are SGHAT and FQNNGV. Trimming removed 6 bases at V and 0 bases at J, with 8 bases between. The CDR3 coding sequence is TGTGCCAGCAGGCTCACAATGAACACTGAAGCTTTCTTT. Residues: CASRLTMNTEAFF.

The CDR3 DNA reads TGCGCCAGCAGCCTGGGGACAGGGGTTCGATCTAATGAAAAACTGTTTTTT. It codes for CASSLGTGVRSNEKLFF. The genes are TRBV5-1 and TRBJ1-4; TRBD1 aligns across 10 bases. This CDR3 comprises 17 residues. Germline CDR1 reads SGHRS; CDR2 reads YFSETQ. V lost 4 bases and J lost 3; bases outside the gene matches: 9.

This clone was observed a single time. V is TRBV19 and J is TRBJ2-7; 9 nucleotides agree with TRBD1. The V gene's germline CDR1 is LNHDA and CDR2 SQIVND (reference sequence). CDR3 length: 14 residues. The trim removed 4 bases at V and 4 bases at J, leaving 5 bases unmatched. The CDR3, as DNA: TGTGCCAGTAGTAGGGGGACAGGGAGTTACGAGCAGTACTTC. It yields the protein CASSRGTGSYEQYF.

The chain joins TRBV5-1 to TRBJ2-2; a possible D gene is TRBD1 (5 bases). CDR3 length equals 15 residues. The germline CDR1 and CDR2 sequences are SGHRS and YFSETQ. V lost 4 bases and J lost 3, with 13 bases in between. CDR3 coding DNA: TGCGCCAGCAGCACCCAGGGCACCGACACCGGGGAGCTGTTTTTT. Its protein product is CASSTQGTDTGELFF. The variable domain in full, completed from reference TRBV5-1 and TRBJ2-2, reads KAGVTQTPRYLIKTRGQQVTLSCSPISGHRSVSWYQQTPGQGLQFLFEYFSETQRNKGNFPGRFSGRQFSNSRSEMNVSTLELGDSALYLCASSTQGTDTGELFFGEGSRLTVL.

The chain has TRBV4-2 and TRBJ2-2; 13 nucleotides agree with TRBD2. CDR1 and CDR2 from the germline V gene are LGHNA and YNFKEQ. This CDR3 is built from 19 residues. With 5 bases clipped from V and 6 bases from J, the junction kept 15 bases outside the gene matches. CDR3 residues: CASSFRTRTSGGPAGELFF. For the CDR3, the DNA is TGTGCCAGCAGCTTTCGAACGCGGACTAGCGGGGGCCCGGCCGGGGAGCTGTTTTTT.

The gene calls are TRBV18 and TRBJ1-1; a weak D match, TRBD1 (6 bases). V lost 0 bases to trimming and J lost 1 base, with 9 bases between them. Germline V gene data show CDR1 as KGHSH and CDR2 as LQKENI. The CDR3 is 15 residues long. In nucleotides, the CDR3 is TGTGCCAGCTCACCACCGGAGACAGGGAACACTGAAGCTTTCTTT. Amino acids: CASSPPETGNTEAFF.

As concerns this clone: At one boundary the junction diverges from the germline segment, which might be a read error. The CDR3 sequence: CASSNSRDEQYF. As DNA, the CDR3 is TGTGCCAGCAGTAACTCTCGGGACGAGCAGTACTTC. The chain employs TRBV6-2 or TRBV6-3 and TRBJ2-7; D call uncertain. The CDR3 is made up of 12 amino acids. Per the germline V gene, CDR1 is MNHEY and CDR2 is SVGEGT.

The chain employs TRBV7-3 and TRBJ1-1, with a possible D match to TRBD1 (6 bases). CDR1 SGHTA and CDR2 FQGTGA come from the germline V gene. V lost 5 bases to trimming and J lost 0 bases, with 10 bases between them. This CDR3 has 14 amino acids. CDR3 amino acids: CASSKDRMNTEAFF. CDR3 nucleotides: TGTGCCAGCAGCAAGGACAGAATGAACACTGAAGCTTTCTTT.

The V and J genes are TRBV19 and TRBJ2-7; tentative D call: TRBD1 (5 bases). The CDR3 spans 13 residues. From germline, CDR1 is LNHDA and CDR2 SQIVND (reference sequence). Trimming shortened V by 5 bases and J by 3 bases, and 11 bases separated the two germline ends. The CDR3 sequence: CASSEQDYYEQYF. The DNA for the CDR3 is TGTGCCAGTAGTGAACAGGATTACTACGAGCAGTACTTC.

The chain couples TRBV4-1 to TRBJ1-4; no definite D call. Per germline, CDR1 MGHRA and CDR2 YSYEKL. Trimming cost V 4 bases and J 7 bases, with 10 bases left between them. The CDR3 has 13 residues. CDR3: CASSLLSSEKLFF. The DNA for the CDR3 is TGCGCCAGCAGCCTCCTAAGTAGTGAAAAACTGTTTTTT.

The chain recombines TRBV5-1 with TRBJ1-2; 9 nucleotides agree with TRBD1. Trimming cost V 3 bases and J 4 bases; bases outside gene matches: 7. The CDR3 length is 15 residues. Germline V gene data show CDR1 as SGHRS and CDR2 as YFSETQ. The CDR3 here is CASSSQGARSYGYTF. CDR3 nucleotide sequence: TGCGCCAGCAGCTCACAGGGGGCGCGGAGCTATGGCTACACCTTC.

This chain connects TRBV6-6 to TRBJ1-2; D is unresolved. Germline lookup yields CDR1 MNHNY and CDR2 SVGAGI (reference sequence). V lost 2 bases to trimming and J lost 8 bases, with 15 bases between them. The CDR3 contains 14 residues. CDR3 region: CASSYPEVTTGYTF. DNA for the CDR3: TGTGCCAGCAGTTACCCAGAAGTAACAACAGGCTACACCTTC.

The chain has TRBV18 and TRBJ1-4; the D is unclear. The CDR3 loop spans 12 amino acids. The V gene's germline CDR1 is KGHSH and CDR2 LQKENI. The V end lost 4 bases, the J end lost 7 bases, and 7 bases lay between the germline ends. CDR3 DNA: TGTGCCAGCTCACTGGAGAGTGAAAAACTGTTTTTT. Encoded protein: CASSLESEKLFF.

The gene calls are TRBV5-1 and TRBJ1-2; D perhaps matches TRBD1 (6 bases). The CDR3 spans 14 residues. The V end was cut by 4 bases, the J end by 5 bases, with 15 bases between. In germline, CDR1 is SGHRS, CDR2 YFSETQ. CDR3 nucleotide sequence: TGCGCCAGCAGCCTACAGGGTCCCCGTTATGGCTACACCTTC. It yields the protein CASSLQGPRYGYTF.

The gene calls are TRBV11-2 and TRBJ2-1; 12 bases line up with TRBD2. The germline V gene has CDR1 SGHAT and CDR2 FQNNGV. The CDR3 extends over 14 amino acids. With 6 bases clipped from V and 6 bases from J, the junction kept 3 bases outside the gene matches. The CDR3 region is CASRKLAGGNEQFF. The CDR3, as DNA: TGTGCCAGCAGAAAACTAGCGGGAGGCAATGAGCAGTTCTTC.

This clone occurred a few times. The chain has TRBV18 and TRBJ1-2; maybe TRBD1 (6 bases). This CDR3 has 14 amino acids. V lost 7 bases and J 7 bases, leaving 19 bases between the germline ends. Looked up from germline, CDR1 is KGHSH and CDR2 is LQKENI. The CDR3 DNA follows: TGTGCCAGCTGCATGGACAGAACGCTATCTGGCTACACCTTC. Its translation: CASCMDRTLSGYTF.

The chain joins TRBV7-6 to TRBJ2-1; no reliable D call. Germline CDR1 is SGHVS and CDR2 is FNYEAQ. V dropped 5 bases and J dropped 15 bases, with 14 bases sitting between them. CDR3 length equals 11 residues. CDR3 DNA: TGTGCCAGCAGCAGTACTCCGCTCCTGTTCTTC. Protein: CASSSTPLLFF. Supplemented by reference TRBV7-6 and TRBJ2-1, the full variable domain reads GAGVSQSPRYKVTKRGQDVALRCDPISGHVSLYWYRQALGQGPEFLTYFNYEAQQDKSGLPNDRFSAERPEGSISTLTIQRTEQRDSAMYRCASSSTPLLFFGPGTRLTVL.

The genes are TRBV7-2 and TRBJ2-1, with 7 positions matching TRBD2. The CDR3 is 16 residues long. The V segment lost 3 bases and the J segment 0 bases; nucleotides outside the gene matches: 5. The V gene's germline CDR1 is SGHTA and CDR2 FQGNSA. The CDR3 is CASSFAGAASYNEQFF. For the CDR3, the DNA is TGTGCCAGCAGCTTTGCGGGAGCCGCCTCCTACAATGAGCAGTTCTTC.

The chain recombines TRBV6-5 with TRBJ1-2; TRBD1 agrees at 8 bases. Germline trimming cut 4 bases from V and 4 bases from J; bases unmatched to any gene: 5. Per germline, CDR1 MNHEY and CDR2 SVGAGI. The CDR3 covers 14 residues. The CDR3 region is CASSSTTGAYGYTF. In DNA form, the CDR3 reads TGTGCCAGCAGTTCAACGACAGGGGCCTATGGCTACACCTTC.